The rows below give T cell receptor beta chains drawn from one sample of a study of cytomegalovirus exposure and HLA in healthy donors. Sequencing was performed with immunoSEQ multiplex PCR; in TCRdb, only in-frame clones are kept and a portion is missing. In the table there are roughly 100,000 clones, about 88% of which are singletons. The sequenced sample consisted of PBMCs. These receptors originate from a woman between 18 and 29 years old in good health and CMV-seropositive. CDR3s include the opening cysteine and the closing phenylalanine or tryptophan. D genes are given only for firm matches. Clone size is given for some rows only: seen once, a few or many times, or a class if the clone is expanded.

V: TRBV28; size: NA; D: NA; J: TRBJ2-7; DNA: TGTGCCAGCTGGCACAGGGTGGTTCTCGAGCAGTACTTC; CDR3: CASWHRVVLEQYF
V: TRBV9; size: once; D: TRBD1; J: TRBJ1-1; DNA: TGTGCCAGCAGCGTGGGACAGGGAATGATGAACACTGAAGCTTTCTTT; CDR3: CASSVGQGMMNTEAFF
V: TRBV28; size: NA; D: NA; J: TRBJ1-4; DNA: TGTGCCAGCAGTTTAGGGAAACAGGGTCTCTATGAAAAACTGTTTTTT; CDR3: CASSLGKQGLYEKLFF
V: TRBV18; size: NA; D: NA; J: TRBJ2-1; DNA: TGTGCCAGCTCCCCGGGACTGTCGTACAATGAGCAGTTCTTC; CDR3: CASSPGLSYNEQFF
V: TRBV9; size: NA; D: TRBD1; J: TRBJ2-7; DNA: TGTGCCAGCAGCGTAGCGCCAGGGGGCGGGGAGCAGTACTTC; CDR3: CASSVAPGGGEQYF
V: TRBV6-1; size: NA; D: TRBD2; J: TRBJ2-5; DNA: TGTGCCAGCAGTGATGGACTAGCGGGGGGGCCGTCGTGGGAGACCCAGTACTTC; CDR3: CASSDGLAGGPSWETQYF
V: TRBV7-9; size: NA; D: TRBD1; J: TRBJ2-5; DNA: TGTGCCAGCAGCCAGGGACAGCTTAATGTACAAGAGACCCAGTACTTC; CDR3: CASSQGQLNVQETQYF
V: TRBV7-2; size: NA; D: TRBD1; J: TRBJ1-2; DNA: TGTGCCAGCAGACCCCCGGGACAGGAGTATGGCTACACCTTC; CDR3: CASRPPGQEYGYTF
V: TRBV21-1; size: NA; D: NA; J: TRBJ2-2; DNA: TGTGCCAGCAGCAAAGCGCCACATAGGGGACTCACGAACACCGGGGAGCTGTTTTTT; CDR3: CASSKAPHRGLTNTGELFF
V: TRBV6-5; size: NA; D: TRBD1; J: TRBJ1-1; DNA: TGTGCCAGCAGACCGACAGGGGCGGGCACTGAAGCTTTCTTT; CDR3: CASRPTGAGTEAFF
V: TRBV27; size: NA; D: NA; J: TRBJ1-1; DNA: TGTGCCAGCAGGGCGCTAGACCATACAAACACTGAAGCTTTCTTT; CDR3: CASRALDHTNTEAFF
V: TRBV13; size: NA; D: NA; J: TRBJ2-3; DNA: TGTGCCAGTAGTCAGGGCACAGATACGCAGTATTTT; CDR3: CASSQGTDTQYF
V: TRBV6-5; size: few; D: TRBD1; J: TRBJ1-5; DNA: TGTGCCAGCAGGCTAACAGGGGGGAGCAATCAGCCCCAGCATTTT; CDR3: CASRLTGGSNQPQHF
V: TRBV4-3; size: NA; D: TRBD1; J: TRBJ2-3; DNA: TGCGCCAGCAGCCAAGTAGGGACAGCGATCACAGATACGCAGTATTTT; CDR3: CASSQVGTAITDTQYF
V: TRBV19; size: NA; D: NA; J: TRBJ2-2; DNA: TGTGCCAGTAGTATAGACAGGATAATGAACACCGGGGAGCTGTTTTTT; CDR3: CASSIDRIMNTGELFF
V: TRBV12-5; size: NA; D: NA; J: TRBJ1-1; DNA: TGTGCTAGTGGGACAGGGAACACTGAAGCTTTCTTT; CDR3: CASGTGNTEAFF
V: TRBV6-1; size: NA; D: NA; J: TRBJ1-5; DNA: TGTGCCAGCAGTGAATTGTTCCAGGGGCAGCCCCAGCATTTT; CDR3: CASSELFQGQPQHF
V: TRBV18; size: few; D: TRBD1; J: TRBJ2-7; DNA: TGTGCCAGCTCGATCCGGGACAGCTTCTACGAGCAGTACTTC; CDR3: CASSIRDSFYEQYF
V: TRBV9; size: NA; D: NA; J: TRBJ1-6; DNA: TGTGCCAGCAGCGCTAGCGGTGTTCGGGCCTATAATTCACCCCTCCACTTT; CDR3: CASSASGVRAYNSPLHF
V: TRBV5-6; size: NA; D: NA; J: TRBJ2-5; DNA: TGTGCCAGCAGCTTGGAGGGCGGGGACGGGGAGACCCAGTACTTC; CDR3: CASSLEGGDGETQYF
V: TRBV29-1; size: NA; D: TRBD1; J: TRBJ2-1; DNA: TGCAGCGTCCTTAGACGGACAGGGTCTGAGCAGTTCTTC; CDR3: CSVLRRTGSEQFF
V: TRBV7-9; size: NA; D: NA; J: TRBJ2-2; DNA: TGTGCCAGCAGCCGGGGCACCGGGGAGCTGTTTTTT; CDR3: CASSRGTGELFF
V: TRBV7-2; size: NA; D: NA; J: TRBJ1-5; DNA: TGTGCCAGCAGCTTTAGGGGGAATAGCAATCAGCCCCAGCATTTT; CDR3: CASSFRGNSNQPQHF
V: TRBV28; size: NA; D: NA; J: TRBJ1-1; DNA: TGTGCCAGCAGTTTAGGGACATCGAACACTGAAGCTTTCTTT; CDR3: CASSLGTSNTEAFF
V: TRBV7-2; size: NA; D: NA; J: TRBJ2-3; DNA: TGTGCCAGCAGCTTGAGACCTGCTAGTTCTACAGATACGCAGTATTTT; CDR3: CASSLRPASSTDTQYF
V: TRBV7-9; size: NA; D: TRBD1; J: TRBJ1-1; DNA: TGTGCCAGCAGCCTAAGGGACAGTCCAAACACTGAAGCTTTCTTT; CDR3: CASSLRDSPNTEAFF
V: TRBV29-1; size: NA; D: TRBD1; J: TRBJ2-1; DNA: TGCAGCGTTGTTAAGGCGGGGACAGGGGGAAATGAGCAGTTCTTC; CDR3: CSVVKAGTGGNEQFF
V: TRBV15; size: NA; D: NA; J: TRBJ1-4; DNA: TGTGCCACCAGCAGACCCTGGGAGGGAGATAACGTAGTTGCAACTAATGAAAAACTGTTTTTT; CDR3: CATSRPWEGDNVVATNEKLFF
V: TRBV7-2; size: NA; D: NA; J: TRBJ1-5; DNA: TGTGCCAGCAGCTTAGGAGGGGGTGTGGATCAGCCCCAGCATTTT; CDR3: CASSLGGGVDQPQHF
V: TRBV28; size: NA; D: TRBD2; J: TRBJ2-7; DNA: TGTGCCAGCAATACTCCGTCTAGCGGCTACGAGCAGTACTTC; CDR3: CASNTPSSGYEQYF
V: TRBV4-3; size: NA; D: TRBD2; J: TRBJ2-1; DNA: TGCGCCAGCAGCCGCGGGACTAGCCTCAATGAGCAGTTCTTC; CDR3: CASSRGTSLNEQFF
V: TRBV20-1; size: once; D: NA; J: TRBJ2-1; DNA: TGCAGTGCTAGGAGCGGCAATGAGCAGTTCTTC; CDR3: CSARSGNEQFF
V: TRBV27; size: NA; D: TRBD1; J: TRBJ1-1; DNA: TGTGCCAGCAGTTTGATGGGGACAGGGGGACTGAACACTGAAGCTTTCTTT; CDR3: CASSLMGTGGLNTEAFF
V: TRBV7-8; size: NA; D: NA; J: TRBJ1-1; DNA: TGTGCCAGCAGCCCGGCCGGGGGTGTAATGGGTTTCTTT; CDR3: CASSPAGGVMGFF